This T cell receptor beta chain comes out of a study of regulatory T cells in long-lasting Graves disease. On the study more broadly: Under 3 months of antithyroid drugs had been taken by newly diagnosed Graves' patients.

Time point here: newly diagnosed GD, antithyroid drugs for less than 3 months. Making the TCR library involved RNA that had been extracted from PBMCs. In this sample, this clonotype turned up many times. Sequencing libraries for TCR beta were prepared with iRepertoire HTBI primers and Arm-PCR of CDR3 regions. TCRdb itself ran the multiplex PCR reads through MiXCR, one entry per CDR3 protein. The sample lists roughly 560,000 distinct CDR3 sequences; 16% were seen once. These data were also filed under a second study, of T cells in Graves' hyperthyroidism and ophthalmopathy. Per that study: Patients were excluded because of uncontrolled infection, other autoimmune disease, pregnancy or lactation.

Sequences were derived from peripheral blood mononuclear cells (PBMCs), sampled at new diagnosis, from a patient treated with antithyroid drugs. The receptor comes from a woman aged 40-65 years with Graves disease.

The chain's CDR3 is CASQPRTGNTEAFF. The DNA for the CDR3 is TGTGCCAGCCAACCCCGGACAGGGAACACTGAAGCTTTCTTT. The J gene is TRBJ1-1, the V gene TRBV18; 7 bases agree with TRBD1. The CDR3 runs 14 residues. Unmatched junction bases numbered 7, after V lost 8 bases and J lost 1 base. Germline CDR1 is KGHSH and CDR2 is LQKENI.